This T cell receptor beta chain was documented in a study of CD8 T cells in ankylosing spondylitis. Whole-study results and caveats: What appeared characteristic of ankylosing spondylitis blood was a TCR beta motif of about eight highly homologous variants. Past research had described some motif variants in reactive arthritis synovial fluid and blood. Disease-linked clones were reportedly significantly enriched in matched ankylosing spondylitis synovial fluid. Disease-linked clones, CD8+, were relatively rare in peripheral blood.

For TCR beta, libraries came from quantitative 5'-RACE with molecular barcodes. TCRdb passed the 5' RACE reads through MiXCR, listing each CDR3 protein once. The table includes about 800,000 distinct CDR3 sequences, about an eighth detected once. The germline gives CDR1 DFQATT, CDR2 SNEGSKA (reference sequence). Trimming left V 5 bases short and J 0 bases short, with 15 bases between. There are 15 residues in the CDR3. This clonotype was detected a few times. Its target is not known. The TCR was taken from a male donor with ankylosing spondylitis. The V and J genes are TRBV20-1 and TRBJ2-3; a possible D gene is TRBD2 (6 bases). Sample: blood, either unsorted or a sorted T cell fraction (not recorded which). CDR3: CSAPRWGESTDTQYF. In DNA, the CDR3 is TGCAGTGCTCCACGTTGGGGGGAGAGCACAGATACGCAGTATTTT.